A selection of T cell receptor beta chains follows, all from one sample in a study of blood T cell repertoires in COVID-19. Profiled with immunoSEQ multiplex PCR; TCRdb holds only in-frame clones, not every one. The table lists about 59,000 clones, 80% to 95% of them singletons. Sequences were obtained from peripheral blood. These receptor sequences come from a man older than 75 with acute or convalescent COVID-19. CDR3s include the opening cysteine and the closing phenylalanine or tryptophan. Each record gives: J gene, D gene, V gene, clone size, CDR3 DNA, CDR3 protein. The D gene is left open where the match is weak. Clone size is shown for a subset of rows, as once, few, many or a class of expanded clone.

J gene: TRBJ2-7; D gene: .; V gene: TRBV5-6; clone size: .; CDR3 DNA: TGTGCCAGCAGCTTGGCCGCTTCAGGCGTAAACTACGAGCAGTACTTC; CDR3 protein: CASSLAASGVNYEQYF
J gene: TRBJ2-3; D gene: .; V gene: TRBV24-1; clone size: .; CDR3 DNA: TGTGCCACCAGTGATGGGCCCCCAGCCACAGATACGCAGTATTTT; CDR3 protein: CATSDGPPATDTQYF
J gene: TRBJ1-4; D gene: .; V gene: TRBV4-1; clone size: .; CDR3 DNA: TGCGCCAGCAGCCAAGATCGGGGGGGGGATGCAACTAATGAAAAACTGTTTTTT; CDR3 protein: CASSQDRGGDATNEKLFF
J gene: TRBJ2-7; D gene: TRBD1; V gene: TRBV7-9; clone size: .; CDR3 DNA: TGTGCCAGCAGCTTAGTTCTCGGACAGGGGACCGAGCAGTACTTC; CDR3 protein: CASSLVLGQGTEQYF
J gene: TRBJ2-7; D gene: TRBD1; V gene: TRBV19; clone size: .; CDR3 DNA: TGTGCCAGTAGTCGAGGACAGGGATCCGGCCTATACGAGCAGTACTTC; CDR3 protein: CASSRGQGSGLYEQYF
J gene: TRBJ2-7; D gene: TRBD2; V gene: TRBV4-1; clone size: once; CDR3 DNA: TGCGCCAGCAGCCTCGAGACTAGCGGGCCCTACGAGCAGTACTTC; CDR3 protein: CASSLETSGPYEQYF
J gene: TRBJ1-5; D gene: .; V gene: TRBV7-2; clone size: .; CDR3 DNA: TGTGCCAGCAGCCTGGGGGCGGCTAAGGATCAGCCCCAGCATTTT; CDR3 protein: CASSLGAAKDQPQHF
J gene: TRBJ1-4; D gene: .; V gene: TRBV30; clone size: .; CDR3 DNA: TGTGCCGGATGGGCAGGGGAAAAACTGTTTTTT; CDR3 protein: CAGWAGEKLFF
J gene: TRBJ2-7; D gene: TRBD1; V gene: TRBV7-9; clone size: .; CDR3 DNA: TGTGCCAGCAGCCGGGACAGCGTCTACGAGCAGTACTTC; CDR3 protein: CASSRDSVYEQYF
J gene: TRBJ2-1; D gene: TRBD2; V gene: TRBV28; clone size: .; CDR3 DNA: TGTGCCAGCAGTAGCGGGGGGAGCCGGGACAATGAGCAGTTCTTC; CDR3 protein: CASSSGGSRDNEQFF
J gene: TRBJ2-5; D gene: TRBD1; V gene: TRBV7-9; clone size: .; CDR3 DNA: TGTGCCAGCAGCGTCGGGACAGGGGGACAAGAGACCCAGTACTTC; CDR3 protein: CASSVGTGGQETQYF
J gene: TRBJ2-3; D gene: TRBD2; V gene: TRBV3-1/TRBV3-2; clone size: .; CDR3 DNA: TGTGCCAGCAGTAGGACTAGCGAGGAAGATACGCAGTATTTT; CDR3 protein: CASSRTSEEDTQYF
J gene: TRBJ2-5; D gene: .; V gene: TRBV3-1/TRBV3-2; clone size: .; CDR3 DNA: TGTGCCAGCAGCCAAGGAGACAATTACCGGGAGACCCAGTACTTC; CDR3 protein: CASSQGDNYRETQYF
J gene: TRBJ2-4; D gene: .; V gene: TRBV19; clone size: .; CDR3 DNA: TGTGCCAGTAGTATAGATCGGGGGTTCGCAGCCAAAAACATTCAGTACTTC; CDR3 protein: CASSIDRGFAAKNIQYF
J gene: TRBJ1-1; D gene: .; V gene: TRBV11-2; clone size: .; CDR3 DNA: TGTGCCAGCAGCCTGCTTAGGAACACTGAAGCTTTCTTT; CDR3 protein: CASSLLRNTEAFF
J gene: TRBJ1-5; D gene: TRBD1; V gene: TRBV19; clone size: .; CDR3 DNA: TGTGCCAGTAGTATGGAGGACAGGGGGTCTCAGCCCCAGCATTTT; CDR3 protein: CASSMEDRGSQPQHF
J gene: TRBJ1-2; D gene: .; V gene: TRBV6-5; clone size: .; CDR3 DNA: TGTGCCAGCATTTCACGGACAGAGAACCTGTATGGCTACACCTTC; CDR3 protein: CASISRTENLYGYTF
J gene: TRBJ2-5; D gene: .; V gene: TRBV19; clone size: .; CDR3 DNA: TGTGCCAGTAGGGTTACCGGGACTCCCCAAGAGACCCAGTACTTC; CDR3 protein: CASRVTGTPQETQYF
J gene: TRBJ1-6; D gene: .; V gene: TRBV12-3/TRBV12-4; clone size: .; CDR3 DNA: TGTGCCAGCAGTCAGAGACAGGATTCACCCCTCCACTTT; CDR3 protein: CASSQRQDSPLHF
J gene: TRBJ2-1; D gene: TRBD1; V gene: TRBV18; clone size: .; CDR3 DNA: TGTGCCAGCTCACCACCGTTCTCCCAGGACAGGGGATATGAGCAGTTCTTC; CDR3 protein: CASSPPFSQDRGYEQFF
J gene: TRBJ2-1; D gene: .; V gene: TRBV30; clone size: .; CDR3 DNA: TGTGCCTGGAGTTTAGGGGGCTCCTACAATGAGCAGTTCTTC; CDR3 protein: CAWSLGGSYNEQFF
J gene: TRBJ1-2; D gene: .; V gene: TRBV19; clone size: .; CDR3 DNA: TGTGCCAGTAGTTACCGGGACAAGAGCTATGGCTACACCTTC; CDR3 protein: CASSYRDKSYGYTF
J gene: TRBJ1-6; D gene: TRBD1; V gene: TRBV5-8; clone size: .; CDR3 DNA: TGTGGCTCACCCAGGACAGGGGGTTCACCCCTCCACTTT; CDR3 protein: CGSPRTGGSPLHF
J gene: TRBJ2-1; D gene: TRBD2; V gene: TRBV6-5; clone size: .; CDR3 DNA: TGTGCCAGCAGTCGGCGGAACGGGGGGGCTTCCGAGCAGTTCTTC; CDR3 protein: CASSRRNGGASEQFF
J gene: TRBJ2-7; D gene: TRBD1; V gene: TRBV19; clone size: once; CDR3 DNA: TGTGCCAGTAGGAACTCCGGGACAGCATCCTACGAGCAGTACTTC; CDR3 protein: CASRNSGTASYEQYF
J gene: TRBJ2-7; D gene: TRBD1; V gene: TRBV5-1; clone size: .; CDR3 DNA: TGCGCCAGCAGCTTGGCGGGACAGGCCTACGAGCAGTACTTC; CDR3 protein: CASSLAGQAYEQYF
J gene: TRBJ2-3; D gene: TRBD2; V gene: TRBV19; clone size: .; CDR3 DNA: TGTGCCAGTAGTCAAACTAGCGGGGGCTCCACAGATACGCAGTATTTT; CDR3 protein: CASSQTSGGSTDTQYF
J gene: TRBJ1-4; D gene: .; V gene: TRBV19; clone size: .; CDR3 DNA: TGTGCCAGTAGTCGGGGACTTCCGCTCGGAACTAATGAAAAACTGTTTTTT; CDR3 protein: CASSRGLPLGTNEKLFF
J gene: TRBJ1-2; D gene: TRBD1; V gene: TRBV29-1; clone size: .; CDR3 DNA: TGCAGCGTTGAAGCCCAGGGGGAACGGGGCTACACCTTC; CDR3 protein: CSVEAQGERGYTF
J gene: TRBJ2-2; D gene: TRBD1; V gene: TRBV9; clone size: .; CDR3 DNA: TGTGCCAGCAGCGAAGGGACAGGGTTAGTTTCCGGGGAGCTGTTTTTT; CDR3 protein: CASSEGTGLVSGELFF
J gene: TRBJ2-7; D gene: TRBD2; V gene: TRBV14; clone size: .; CDR3 DNA: TGTGCCAGCAGCCAAGAAAGTCCCCGACTAGCGGGGGTCTACGAGCAGTACTTC; CDR3 protein: CASSQESPRLAGVYEQYF
J gene: TRBJ2-5; D gene: .; V gene: TRBV3-1/TRBV3-2; clone size: .; CDR3 DNA: TGTGCCAGCAGCCAAGACACTACTCCGGGGACCCAGTACTTC; CDR3 protein: CASSQDTTPGTQYF
J gene: TRBJ1-6; D gene: .; V gene: TRBV27; clone size: .; CDR3 DNA: TGTGCCAGCAGTTTAGGGGGCGTTTTAAGCTCCTATAATTCACCCCTCCACTTT; CDR3 protein: CASSLGGVLSSYNSPLHF
J gene: TRBJ1-2; D gene: .; V gene: TRBV5-3; clone size: .; CDR3 DNA: TGTGCCAGAGGCCCTGAGTCCGGGGGCTATGGCTACACCTTC; CDR3 protein: CARGPESGGYGYTF
J gene: TRBJ2-1; D gene: TRBD2; V gene: TRBV24-1; clone size: .; CDR3 DNA: TGTGCCACCAGTGCAGTTAGCGGGGGGGATTACAATGAGCAGTTCTTC; CDR3 protein: CATSAVSGGDYNEQFF
J gene: TRBJ1-1; D gene: .; V gene: TRBV19; clone size: few; CDR3 DNA: TGTGCCAGTAGTACGCGCACTGAAGCTTTCTTT; CDR3 protein: CASSTRTEAFF
J gene: TRBJ1-1; D gene: .; V gene: TRBV3-1/TRBV3-2; clone size: .; CDR3 DNA: TGTGCCAGCAGCCATCCGGGTATTGAAGCTTTCTTT; CDR3 protein: CASSHPGIEAFF
J gene: TRBJ1-3; D gene: .; V gene: TRBV3-1/TRBV3-2; clone size: .; CDR3 DNA: TGTGCCAGCAAGGAGGGATACAGGAATGGAAACACCATATATTTT; CDR3 protein: CASKEGYRNGNTIYF
J gene: TRBJ1-2; D gene: TRBD1; V gene: TRBV6-5; clone size: .; CDR3 DNA: TGTGCCAGCCTTACGACAGGGGGCGGGTATGGCTACACCTTC; CDR3 protein: CASLTTGGGYGYTF
J gene: TRBJ1-5; D gene: TRBD1; V gene: TRBV18; clone size: .; CDR3 DNA: TGTGCCAGCTCACCAGGAACAGGGGGCCAGCCCCAGCATTTT; CDR3 protein: CASSPGTGGQPQHF
J gene: TRBJ2-5; D gene: TRBD2; V gene: TRBV5-6; clone size: .; CDR3 DNA: TGTGCCAGCAGCCGACTAGCGGGGGGGCAAGAGACCCAGTACTTC; CDR3 protein: CASSRLAGGQETQYF
J gene: TRBJ2-1; D gene: .; V gene: TRBV11-2; clone size: .; CDR3 DNA: TGTGCCAGCAGCTTACCCTCCCCTGGGGCGGGAGAGCAGTTCTTC; CDR3 protein: CASSLPSPGAGEQFF
J gene: TRBJ2-3; D gene: TRBD2; V gene: TRBV3-1/TRBV3-2; clone size: .; CDR3 DNA: TGTGCCAGCAGCCAAGAACTCCAGCGGGGGGGCCAAGATACGCAGTATTTT; CDR3 protein: CASSQELQRGGQDTQYF
J gene: TRBJ1-1; D gene: .; V gene: TRBV6-2/TRBV6-3; clone size: .; CDR3 DNA: TGTGCCAGCAGTTACTCGTGGCAGGGGCGCACTGAAGCTTTCTTT; CDR3 protein: CASSYSWQGRTEAFF
J gene: TRBJ2-1; D gene: TRBD2; V gene: TRBV28; clone size: .; CDR3 DNA: TGTGCCAGCCGACTAGCGGGTGGCAATGAGCAGTTCTTC; CDR3 protein: CASRLAGGNEQFF
J gene: TRBJ2-1; D gene: .; V gene: TRBV18; clone size: once; CDR3 DNA: TGTGCCAGCTCACCCCAGGACAGCAACAATGAGCAGTTCTTC; CDR3 protein: CASSPQDSNNEQFF
J gene: TRBJ1-1; D gene: TRBD1; V gene: TRBV7-9; clone size: .; CDR3 DNA: TGTGCCAGCAACACACTACAGGGGATGAACACTGAAGCTTTCTTT; CDR3 protein: CASNTLQGMNTEAFF
J gene: TRBJ2-3; D gene: TRBD2; V gene: TRBV9; clone size: .; CDR3 DNA: TGTGCCAGCAGCGTAGCTACTTTCTCGGGACTAGCGGGGGGCCACTCCAGCACAGATACGCAGTATTTT; CDR3 protein: CASSVATFSGLAGGHSSTDTQYF
J gene: TRBJ1-6; D gene: TRBD1; V gene: TRBV6-6; clone size: .; CDR3 DNA: TGTGCCAGCAGTTACGAGGGACAGGGGGTTTCACCCCTCCACTTT; CDR3 protein: CASSYEGQGVSPLHF
J gene: TRBJ2-7; D gene: .; V gene: TRBV3-1/TRBV3-2; clone size: once; CDR3 DNA: TGTGCCAGCAGCCAAGCCACCTACGAGCAGTACTTC; CDR3 protein: CASSQATYEQYF
J gene: TRBJ1-4; D gene: .; V gene: TRBV2; clone size: .; CDR3 DNA: TGTGCCAGCAGTTCGACGGGTGAAAAACTGTTTTTT; CDR3 protein: CASSSTGEKLFF
J gene: TRBJ2-1; D gene: .; V gene: TRBV7-2; clone size: .; CDR3 DNA: TGTGCCAGCAGCGCGGGACCGCCCATCTACAATGAGCAGTTCTTC; CDR3 protein: CASSAGPPIYNEQFF